This record looks at one T cell receptor beta chain sequence and its context. Antigen: not known. This sample was taken from a study of T cell repertoires in cytomegalovirus infection. About the study: In public TCR beta signatures, there were indications of both CMV infection and matching HLA type. Study-level points and caveats: The ex vivo response showed dominance by HLA-C-restricted CMV-specific TCR beta clonotypes. There were carriers of CMV plus the relevant HLA, and cumulative public TCR beta family frequency identified them.

A single record per CDR3 protein comes from TCRdb applying MiXCR to the reads. The top ten clones hold 2.5% of a sample with some 300,000 distinct CDR3 sequences, about 9.2% of them seen once. Germline lookup yields CDR1 SNHLY and CDR2 FYNNEI. The CDR3 totals 17 residues. The V gene end was trimmed by 6 bases and the J gene end by 0 bases; junction bases not matched to a gene: 12. The TCR originated in a human donor in good health (CMV status not recorded). Some clones in this sample may be carry-over from other donors' samples. The sequenced sample consisted of PBMCs. This chain connects TRBV2 to TRBJ2-3, with 7 bases identical to TRBD1. This chain's CDR3 is CASSKQGPGLSTDTQYF. In nucleotides, the CDR3 is TGTGCCAGCAGCAAACAGGGGCCGGGGTTAAGCACAGATACGCAGTATTTT.